The rows below give T cell receptor beta chains drawn from one sample of a study of blood T cell repertoires in COVID-19. Here immunoSEQ multiplex PCR was the method, and the copy in TCRdb shows in-frame clones only, minus some. This sample has tens of thousands of clones, with around 86% found just once. The sample taken for sequencing was peripheral blood. Source of these receptors: a man aged 60 to 69 with active COVID-19. The CDR3 runs from the conserved cysteine through the conserved F or W. A D gene is named only where the DNA matches it firmly. The size entry is marked missing in some rows and otherwise reads once, few, many or a size class.

clone_size cdr3_length d_call j_call v_call cdr3_nt cdr3_aa
. 11 . TRBJ1-3 TRBV18 TGTGCCAGCCCCCGGGGGAACACCATATATTTT CASPRGNTIYF
. 15 TRBD2 TRBJ2-1 TRBV19 TGTGCCAGTAGTATAGGCGGGAGGGCCAACAATGAGCAGTTCTTC CASSIGGRANNEQFF
. 15 . TRBJ1-6 TRBV7-8 TGTGCCAGCAGCTCTGATCTACTAGCCACTTCACCCCTCCACTTT CASSSDLLATSPLHF
. 15 . TRBJ2-2 TRBV29-1 TGCAGCGTTCGTAGGGGTACGGGGAACACCGGGGAGCTGTTTTTT CSVRRGTGNTGELFF
once 13 . TRBJ2-2 TRBV28 TGTGCCAGCAAGAGGGGCGGGATCGGGGAGCTGTTTTTT CASKRGGIGELFF
. 16 . TRBJ2-1 TRBV7-8 TGTGCCAGCAGCTTATGGGGCGGGGGCCAGCGATTTGAGCAGTTCTTC CASSLWGGGQRFEQFF
few 15 . TRBJ2-1 TRBV11-2 TGTGCCAGCAGCTTATTCGCGGGATCAATCAATGAGCAGTTCTTC CASSLFAGSINEQFF
. 17 . TRBJ1-3 TRBV21-1 TGTGCCAGCAGCAAAGCCGGGGTGCAGGGGGCTGGAAACACCATATATTTT CASSKAGVQGAGNTIYF
. 11 . TRBJ1-1 TRBV7-8 TGTGCCAGCAGCCAGGAGGGTGAAGCTTTCTTT CASSQEGEAFF
. 19 TRBD1 TRBJ2-6 TRBV5-1 TGCGCCAGCAGCTTGCACCGGGACAGGCGATACTCTGGGGCCAACGTCCTGACTTTC CASSLHRDRRYSGANVLTF
. 16 TRBD2 TRBJ2-3 TRBV5-4 TGTGCCAGCAGCGGACGGCGGGGGGCTAGCACAGATACGCAGTATTTT CASSGRRGASTDTQYF
. 13 TRBD1 TRBJ1-1 TRBV10-2 TGCGCCACCCGGGACAGTAAGAACACTGAAGCTTTCTTT CATRDSKNTEAFF
. 12 TRBD2 TRBJ2-7 TRBV6-1 TGTGCCGCCGGGACTAGCAAACACGAGCAGTACTTC CAAGTSKHEQYF
. 17 TRBD1 TRBJ2-7 TRBV23-1 TGCGCCAGCAGTCAATCGATCCGGGACAGGGGGCGAAACGAGCAGTACTTC CASSQSIRDRGRNEQYF
. 16 TRBD1 TRBJ2-1 TRBV5-1 TGCGCCAGCAGCCATACTACAGGGGCGACAAACAATGAGCAGTTCTTC CASSHTTGATNNEQFF
. 14 . TRBJ2-3 TRBV19 TGTGCCAGTAGGACCCTAGATTTCACAGATACGCAGTATTTT CASRTLDFTDTQYF
. 13 . TRBJ2-3 TRBV24-1 TGTGCCACCAGTGATCCTACTGCAGATACGCAGTATTTT CATSDPTADTQYF
. 14 TRBD1 TRBJ1-6 TRBV28 TGTGCCAGCAGTTTTGACAGGGGTAATTCACCCCTCCACTTT CASSFDRGNSPLHF
few 15 TRBD2 TRBJ2-5 TRBV9 TGTGCCAGCAGCGTAGCGGGGGGGCCACTAGAGACCCAGTACTTC CASSVAGGPLETQYF
. 16 TRBD1 TRBJ2-7 TRBV5-4 TGTGCCAGCAGCTTGGCTAGGACAGGGAACATCTACGAGCAGTACTTC CASSLARTGNIYEQYF
. 13 . TRBJ2-1 TRBV7-2 TGTGCCAGCAGGCCGCAGGGACTCCCCGAGCAGTTCTTC CASRPQGLPEQFF
. 13 . TRBJ1-1 TRBV30 TGTGCCTGGAGTGTTTGGGGGCGAACTGAAGCTTTCTTT CAWSVWGRTEAFF
. 12 . TRBJ1-1 TRBV3-1/TRBV3-2 TGTGCCAGCAGCCAAGGGCGGGCTGAAGCTTTCTTT CASSQGRAEAFF
. 22 . TRBJ1-1 TRBV19 TGTGCCAGTAGTATAGCGTGGAGGGCCCGAACTCAGTTAGTGGGGATGAACACTGAAGCTTTCTTT CASSIAWRARTQLVGMNTEAFF
. 13 . TRBJ1-2 TRBV5-6 TGTGCCAGCAGCAACAGGGTTAACTATGGCTACACCTTC CASSNRVNYGYTF
few 15 . TRBJ1-5 TRBV19 TGTGCCAGTAATACCCTCACAGGGAAGAGACAGCCCCAGCATTTT CASNTLTGKRQPQHF
. 16 . TRBJ2-5 TRBV5-5 TGTGCCAGCAGCTTTTCGGCGGTTCCTGCTAGAGAGACCCAGTACTTC CASSFSAVPARETQYF
. 14 . TRBJ2-3 TRBV7-9 TGTGCCAGCAGCTTGGTTCCGCCGGCAGATACGCAGTATTTT CASSLVPPADTQYF
. 17 TRBD2 TRBJ2-3 TRBV14 TGTGCCAGCAGCCTGGGACTAGCGGGAGTAATGACAGATACGCAGTATTTT CASSLGLAGVMTDTQYF
. 17 TRBD2 TRBJ2-5 TRBV10-3 TGTGCCATCAGCCGCGGTCGGGAGCGGGGGGCTCAAGAGACCCAGTACTTC CAISRGRERGAQETQYF
. 17 TRBD2 TRBJ2-3 TRBV18 TGTGCCAGCTCACCACGGGCTAGCGGACGCAACACAGATACGCAGTATTTT CASSPRASGRNTDTQYF
. 15 TRBD1 TRBJ1-2 TRBV27 TGTGCCAGCAGTTTCGGGACAGGGGGCTCCTATGGCTACACCTTC CASSFGTGGSYGYTF
. 15 . TRBJ2-1 TRBV5-6 TGTGCCAGCAGCTCGGACAGTAGCTCCTACAATGAGCAGTTCTTC CASSSDSSSYNEQFF
. 15 . TRBJ2-7 TRBV11-3 TGTGCCAGCAGCTTAGAAACAGGTCCTACCTACGAGCAGTACTTC CASSLETGPTYEQYF
. 14 . TRBJ2-2 TRBV2 TGTGCCAGCAGTGAGTACGGTTCTACCGGGGAGCTGTTTTTT CASSEYGSTGELFF
. 14 TRBD2 TRBJ2-3 TRBV18 TGTGCCAGCTCACCAGGGACTAGTATTGTTACGCAGTATTTT CASSPGTSIVTQYF
few 12 . TRBJ1-1 TRBV25-1 TGTGCCAGCAGTGCCGGGACTGATGAAGCTTTCTTT CASSAGTDEAFF
. 17 . TRBJ1-5 TRBV5-3 TGTGCCAGAAGCTTGTATCAGGAGGCCCAGTGCAATCAGCCCCAGCATTTT CARSLYQEAQCNQPQHF
. 16 . TRBJ2-1 TRBV7-2 TGTGCCAGCAGCTTAGTGACTAGGGACCTGAGGAATGAGCAGTTCTTC CASSLVTRDLRNEQFF
. 15 . TRBJ1-1 TRBV2 TGTGCCAGCAGTGAAGCGGAGACGCGGGGCACTGAAGCTTTCTTT CASSEAETRGTEAFF
. 16 TRBD1 TRBJ2-6 TRBV28 TGTGCCAGCAGACCCAGGGGGCGTTCTGGGGCCAACGTCCTGACTTTC CASRPRGRSGANVLTF
few 12 . TRBJ2-1 TRBV4-1 TGCGCCAGCAGCCAACAGGGCAATGAGCAGTTCTTC CASSQQGNEQFF